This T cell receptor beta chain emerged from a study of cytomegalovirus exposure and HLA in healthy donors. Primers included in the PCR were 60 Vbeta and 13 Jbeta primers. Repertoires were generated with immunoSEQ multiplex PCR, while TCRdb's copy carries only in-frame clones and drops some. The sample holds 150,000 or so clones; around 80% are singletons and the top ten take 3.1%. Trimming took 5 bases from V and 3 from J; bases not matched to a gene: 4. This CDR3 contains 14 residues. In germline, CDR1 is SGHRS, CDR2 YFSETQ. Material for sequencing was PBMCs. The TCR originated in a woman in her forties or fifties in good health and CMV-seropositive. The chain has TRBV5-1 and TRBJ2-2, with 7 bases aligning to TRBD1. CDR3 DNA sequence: TGCGCCAGCAGATTTGGGACAGACACCGGGGAGCTGTTTTTT. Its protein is CASRFGTDTGELFF.